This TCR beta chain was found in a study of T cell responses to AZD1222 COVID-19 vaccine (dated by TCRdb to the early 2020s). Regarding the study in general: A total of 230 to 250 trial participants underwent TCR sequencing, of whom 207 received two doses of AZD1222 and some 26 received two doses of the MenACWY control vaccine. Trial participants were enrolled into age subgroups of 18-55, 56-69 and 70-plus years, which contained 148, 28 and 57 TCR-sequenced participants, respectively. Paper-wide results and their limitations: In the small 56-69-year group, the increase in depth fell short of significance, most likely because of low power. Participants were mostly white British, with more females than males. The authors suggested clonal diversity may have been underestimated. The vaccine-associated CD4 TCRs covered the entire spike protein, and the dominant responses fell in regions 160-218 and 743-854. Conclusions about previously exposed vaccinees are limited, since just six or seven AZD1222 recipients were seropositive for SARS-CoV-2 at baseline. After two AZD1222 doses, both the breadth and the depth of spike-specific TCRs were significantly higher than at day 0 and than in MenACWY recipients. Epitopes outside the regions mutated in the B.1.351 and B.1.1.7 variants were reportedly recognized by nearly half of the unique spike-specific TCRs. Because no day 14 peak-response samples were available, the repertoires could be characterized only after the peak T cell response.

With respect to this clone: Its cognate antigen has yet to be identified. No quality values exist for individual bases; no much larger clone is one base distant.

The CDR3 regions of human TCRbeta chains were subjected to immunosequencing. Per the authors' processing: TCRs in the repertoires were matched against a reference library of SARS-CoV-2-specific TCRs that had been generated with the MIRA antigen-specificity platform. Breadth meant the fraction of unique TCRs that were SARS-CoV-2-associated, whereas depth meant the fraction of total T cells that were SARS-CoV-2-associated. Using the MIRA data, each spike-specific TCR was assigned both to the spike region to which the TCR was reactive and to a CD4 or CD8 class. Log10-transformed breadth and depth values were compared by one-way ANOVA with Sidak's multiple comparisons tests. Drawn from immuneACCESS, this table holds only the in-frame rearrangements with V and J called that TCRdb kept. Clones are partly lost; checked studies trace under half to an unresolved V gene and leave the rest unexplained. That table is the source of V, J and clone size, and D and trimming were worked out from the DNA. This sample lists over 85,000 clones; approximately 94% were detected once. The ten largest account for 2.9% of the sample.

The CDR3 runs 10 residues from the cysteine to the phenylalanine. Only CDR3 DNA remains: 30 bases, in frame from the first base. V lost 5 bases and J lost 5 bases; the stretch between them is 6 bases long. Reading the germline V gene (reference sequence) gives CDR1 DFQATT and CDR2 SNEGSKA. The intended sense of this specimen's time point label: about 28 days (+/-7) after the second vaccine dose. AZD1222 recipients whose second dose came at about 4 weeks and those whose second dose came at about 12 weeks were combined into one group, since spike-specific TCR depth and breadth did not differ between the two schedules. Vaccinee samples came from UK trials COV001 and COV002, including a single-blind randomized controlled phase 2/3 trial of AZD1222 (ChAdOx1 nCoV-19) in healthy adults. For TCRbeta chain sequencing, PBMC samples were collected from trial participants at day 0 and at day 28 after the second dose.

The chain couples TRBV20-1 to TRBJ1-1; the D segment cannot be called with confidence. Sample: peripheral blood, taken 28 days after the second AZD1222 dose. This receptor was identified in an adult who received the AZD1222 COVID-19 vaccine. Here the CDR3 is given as CSALRTEAFF. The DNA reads TGCAGTGCTTTGAGGACTGAAGCTTTCTTT.